The 21 T cell receptor beta chains in this list originate from one sample, sequenced in a study of tumor-infiltrating lymphocytes in primary liver carcinoma. With around 490 ng total RNA as template and a constant-region primer, TCR beta cDNA was made. Researchers made the TCR beta libraries by running three nested multiplex PCR rounds with slightly modified ARM-PCR. Amplification in the first two PCR rounds was performed using TRBV1-TRBV30 forward primers and a C-beta reverse primer for around 9 cycles each. One entry per CDR3 protein results from TCRdb running MiXCR on the multiplex PCR reads. This table has about 20,000 distinct CDR3 sequences, over 70% appearing once. DNA and RNA were both co-extracted from about 19-30 mg of bulk tissue that had not been sorted. The sequencing sample was made of liver tumor tissue from sampling region 4. Subset meaning: tumor region T4, right-lateral pole. These receptors all come from a woman between 25 and 40 years old with primary liver carcinoma and hepatitis B virus infection.

This clonotype was seen many times. It may be a read error: a sequence one base away is much more abundant. The CDR3, as DNA: TGTGCCAGCAGTCTTACAGGGGGATACGAGCAGTACTTC. Amino acid sequence: CASSLTGGYEQYF. The V call is TRBV28, the J call TRBJ2-7; TRBD1 matches at 8 bases. V was clipped by 5 bases and J by 4 bases; unmatched bases: 4. Germline lookup yields CDR1 MDHEN and CDR2 SYDVKM. The CDR3 totals 13 residues.

The sample holds one count of this clonotype. The final CDR3 position lacks the conserved phenylalanine or tryptophan, pointing to a likely read error. This chain connects TRBV5-1 to TRBJ2-1, with D maybe TRBD2 (5 bases). This CDR3 has 16 residues. The ends were cut back, 6 bases at V and 1 base at J, with 17 bases in the middle. Germline CDR1 SGHRS, CDR2 YFSETQ. Here the CDR3 DNA reads TGCGCCAGCACCCCGTCTCCAGACTATTCCTACAATGAGCAGTTCTCA. Residues: CASTPSPDYSYNEQFS.

Details on this clonotype: The junction differs from germline at one of its ends, possibly a read error. J is TRBJ1-1 and V is TRBV11-3, with no clear D. Germline V gene sequence: CDR1 SGHNT, CDR2 YENEEA. This CDR3 comprises 14 residues. CDR3 coding DNA: TGTGCCAGCAGCTTAAAAGCGGCGATCACCGAAGCTTCCTTT. Translated: CASSLKAAITEASF.

As to this clonotype: The junction differs from germline at one of its ends, possibly a read error. The chain uses TRBV11-2 and TRBJ2-7, with D tentatively TRBD1 (5 bases). Looked up from germline, CDR1 is SGHAT and CDR2 is FQNNGV. The CDR3 has 14 amino acids. CDR3 nucleotide sequence: TGCGCCAGCAGCTCCAACCGCAGGGTTCTCGAGCAGTACTTC. This gives the protein CASSSNRRVLEQYF.

With respect to this clonotype: At one boundary the junction diverges from the germline segment, which might be a read error. The chain links TRBV12-3 or TRBV12-4 to TRBJ1-1; a possible D gene is TRBD1 (6 bases). This CDR3 region has 17 residues. CDR3 DNA sequence: TGTGCCGGCAGTCAACTCCCCAAGGGGAAGGGGGGGACTGAAGCTTTCTTT. Translation gives CAGSQLPKGKGGTEAFF.

The CDR3 spells CASSRLVGGVYEQFF. The DNA for the CDR3 is TGTGCCAGCAGTCGACTAGTGGGAGGGGTGTATGAGCAGTTCTTC. This sequence joins TRBV11-3 and TRBJ2-1; 7 positions agree with TRBD2. Losses at the gene ends were 6 bases for V and 8 bases for J; bases not matched to a gene: 13. Germline V CDR1 and CDR2: SGHNT, YENEEA. The CDR3 is 15 residues long.

Turning to this clonotype: One junction end does not reproduce the germline sequence, and a read error may be involved. This chain joins TRBV12-3 or TRBV12-4 and TRBJ2-1; 11 bases map to TRBD2. This CDR3 has 15 residues. The CDR3 coding sequence is TGTGCCGGCGGCCTGTCCGGGACTAGCGGACTTGAGCAGTTTTTC. Its translation: CAGGLSGTSGLEQFF.

Ten or more counts support this clonotype. The conserved closing phenylalanine or tryptophan is absent in this CDR3, likely reflecting a read error. The chain has TRBV6-5 and TRBJ2-6, with D possibly TRBD2 on 6 matching bases. This CDR3 is 15 amino acids long. Per germline, CDR1 MNHEY and CDR2 SVGAGI. This CDR3 reads CASRLRGFGANVLTL. The DNA of the CDR3 is TGCGCCAGCAGACTACGGGGGTTTGGGGCCAACGTCCTGACTCTC.

Comments on this clonotype: This may be a read error: a much more frequent sequence differs by one nucleotide. The rearrangement links TRBV6-6 to TRBJ2-2; D assignment may be TRBD1 or TRBD2 (5 bases each). Trimming removed 11 bases at V and 7 bases at J, with 11 bases between. The CDR3 length is 11 residues. Germline CDR1 is MNHNY and CDR2 is SVGAGI (reference sequence). CDR3 region: CAGRGGGELFF. For the CDR3, the DNA is TGTGCCGGCCGGGGCGGCGGGGAGCTGTTTTTT.

In regard to this clonotype: At one boundary the junction diverges from the germline segment, which might be a read error. The chain combines TRBV5-1 with TRBJ2-1; unclear D gene. This CDR3 is 16 amino acids long. CDR1 is SGHRS and CDR2 is YFSETQ in the germline V gene. The CDR3 region is CASSPLGIISYNGQFF. The CDR3 DNA is TGCGCCAGCAGCCCTCTGGGCATCATCTCATACAATGGGCAGTTCTTC.

The CDR3: CSISPTATRDEQFF. CDR3 DNA sequence: TGTTCTATCAGCCCCACGGCGACCCGGGATGAGCAGTTCTTC. The chain uses TRBV10-3 and TRBJ2-1, with D unresolved. Germline V gives CDR1 ENHRY, CDR2 SYGVKD. This CDR3 is built from 14 residues.

With regard to this clonotype: The final CDR3 position lacks the conserved phenylalanine or tryptophan, pointing to a likely read error. The DNA is left out, because the CDR3 cannot be placed on it with certainty; the CDR3 is given as TCRdb lists it. The chain couples TRBV4-3 to TRBJ1-4. Germline V gene lookup returns CDR1 LGHNA and CDR2 YSLEER. The CDR3 extends over 9 residues, inclusive of both ends. The CDR3 here is CAKTEKPFL.

This clonotype was counted a single time. A read error may explain this, as a much larger clone is one base away. Likely a read error: the CDR3 ends without its conserved phenylalanine or tryptophan. This sequence joins TRBV10-3 and TRBJ2-1; a possible D gene is TRBD1 (5 bases). V lost 3 bases, J lost 10 bases, and 10 bases lay in between. CDR1 ENHRY and CDR2 SYGVKD come from the germline V gene. The CDR3 spans 12 residues. The CDR3 DNA reads as TGTGCCATCAGTGAATTGTGGGGCGAGCAGTTCCTC. Translation gives CAISELWGEQFL.

The genes are TRBV4-3 and TRBJ2-7, with a possible D match to TRBD1 (5 bases). Trimming shortened V by 1 base and J by 7 bases, and 17 bases separated the two germline ends. The CDR3 runs 15 residues. Looked up from germline, CDR1 is LGHNA and CDR2 is YSLEER. The DNA for the CDR3 is TGCGCCAGCAGCCAAGTTCGATGGGCAGGGTGGGAGCAGTACTTC. This encodes CASSQVRWAGWEQYF.

A word on this clonotype: Mismatch with germline at one junction end may stem from a read error. V and J are TRBV29-1 and TRBJ1-1; no reliable D call. Germline V gene sequence: CDR1 SQVTM, CDR2 ANQGSEA. The CDR3 is made up of 13 amino acids. CDR3 sequence reads: CSVGWYSVTGAFF. CDR3 in DNA: TGCAGCGTTGGCTGGTATTCGGTGACTGGAGCTTTCTTT. Combining the CDR3 with reference TRBV29-1 and TRBJ1-1 gives the whole variable domain SAVISQKPSRDICQRGTSLTIQCQVDSQVTMMFWYRQQPGQSLTLIATANQGSEATYESGFVIDKFPISRPNLTFSTLTVSNMSPEDSSIYLCSVGWYSVTGAFFGQGTRLTVV.

V gene TRBV11-2 combines with J gene TRBJ2-3, with TRBD2 matching over 9 bases. Germline CDR1 reads SGHAT; CDR2 reads FQNNGV. This CDR3 contains 15 residues. The CDR3 bases are TGTGCAAGGAGCCCCCGGACTAGCGAGGCACATACGCAGTATTTT. Translating gives CARSPRTSEAHTQYF. The full variable domain, in which reference TRBV11-2 and TRBJ2-3 provide the parts outside the CDR3, is EAGVAQSPRYKIIEKRQSVAFWCNPISGHATLYWYQQILGQGPKLLIQFQNNGVVDDSQLPKDRFSAERLKGVDSTLKIQPAKLEDSAVYLCARSPRTSEAHTQYFGPGTRLTVL.

Worth noting for this clonotype: The germline gene is not matched at one end of the junction; a read error may be the cause. The chain links TRBV4-3 to TRBJ2-2; 13 positions match TRBD2. The germline CDR1 and CDR2 sequences are LGHNA and YSLEER. This CDR3 has 19 amino acids. The DNA of the CDR3 is TGCGCCAACAGCGTACTAGCGGGAGGGCCCCGTTCGAAGACCGGGGAACTGTTTTTT. Protein sequence: CANSVLAGGPRSKTGELFF.

The V and J genes are TRBV11-2 and TRBJ2-1, with 12 bases identical to TRBD2. This CDR3 contains 18 residues. Germline V gives CDR1 SGHAT, CDR2 FQNNGV. Trimming removed 1 base from V and 5 bases from J; junction bases left unmatched: 9. CDR3 sequence reads: CASSLAPLAGGQNNEQFF. The CDR3 bases are TGTGCCAGCAGCTTAGCCCCCCTAGCGGGAGGGCAAAACAATGAGCAGTTCTTC.

About this clonotype: Compared with germline, one end of the junction differs, possibly owing to a read error. The V gene is TRBV11-3, the J gene TRBJ2-1; D assignment may be TRBD1 or TRBD2 (5 bases each). This CDR3 region has 17 residues. In germline, CDR1 is SGHNT, CDR2 YENEEA. CDR3 DNA sequence: TGTGCCATTAGCTTAGATCTGGCAGGGAGCTCCTACGATGAGCAGTTCTTC. It specifies CAISLDLAGSSYDEQFF.

A single count supports this clonotype. At one end, the junction sequence differs from germline, possibly due to a read error. The rearrangement links TRBV11-2 to TRBJ2-7; tentatively, D is TRBD1 or TRBD2 (5 bases each). This CDR3 region has 15 residues. Germline CDR1 and CDR2: SGHAT and FQNNGV. The CDR3 region has the DNA TGTACCAGCAACTCTCCTGGGACGGATACCTACGAGCAGTACTTC. Translation: CTSNSPGTDTYEQYF.

On this clonotype itself: The conserved closing phenylalanine or tryptophan is absent in this CDR3, likely reflecting a read error. Because the CDR3's place on the DNA is in doubt, the DNA is left out and the CDR3 is given as listed by TCRdb. This rearrangement joins TRBV6-1 to TRBJ2-4; the table's D call of TRBD2 was not tested on the DNA. Germline assignment: CDR1 MNHNS and CDR2 SASEGT. Termini included, the CDR3 measures 17 amino acids. The CDR3 sequence: CATCGRRVLLAKNIQYL.